These 27 T cell receptor beta chains were sequenced from one sample in a study of blood T cell repertoires in COVID-19. The data were produced by immunoSEQ multiplex PCR, yet TCRdb's version contains in-frame clones alone and is incomplete. The sample contains 250,000 to 300,000 clones, about nine tenths of which appear only once. The sequenced sample consisted of PBMCs or T cells enriched from blood (not recorded which). These receptors came from a woman aged 45-65 years who had been exposed to COVID-19.

CDR3 amino acids: CASMGAGGYNSPLHF. CDR3 nucleotides: TGTGCCAGTATGGGGGCAGGGGGATATAATTCACCCCTCCACTTT. The chain carries TRBV19 and TRBJ1-6; 7 bases match TRBD1. The V and J ends lost 7 bases and 4 bases, in that order; junction bases with no gene match: 7. Germline CDR1 is LNHDA and CDR2 is SQIVND (reference sequence). The CDR3 is 15 amino acids. The full variable domain, rest sourced from reference TRBV19 and TRBJ1-6, is DGGITQSPKYLFRKEGQNVTLSCEQNLNHDAMYWYRQDPGQGLRLIYYSQIVNDFQKGDIAEGYSVSREKKESFPLTVTSAQKNPTAFYLCASMGAGGYNSPLHFGNGTRLTVT.

DNA for the CDR3: TGTGCCAGAAATGTGGGGACCGACAGGGGGGACAATGAGCAGTTCTTC. This codes for CARNVGTDRGDNEQFF. J is TRBJ2-1 and V is TRBV5-3, with 9 bases identical to TRBD1. TRBV5-3 is classed as an ORF, of uncertain function. V trimming: 6 bases; J trimming: 5 bases; junction bases outside the gene matches: 12. The CDR3 runs 16 residues.

The rearrangement joins TRBV27 to TRBJ2-1; possibly TRBD1 for D (6 bases). The germline CDR1 and CDR2 sequences are MNHEY and SMNVEV (reference sequence). The CDR3 consists of 16 residues. Trimming took off 3 bases at V and 0 bases at J, with 12 bases between the two ends. The CDR3 sequence: CASSFLGQHSYNEQFF. CDR3 DNA sequence: TGTGCCAGCAGTTTTTTAGGACAGCACTCCTACAATGAGCAGTTCTTC.

DNA of the CDR3: TGTGCCAGCAGCCAAGCCCCGGGTTACGAGCAGTACTTC. This encodes CASSQAPGYEQYF. The chain combines TRBV4-2 with TRBJ2-7; no definite D call. The V gene's germline CDR1 is LGHNA and CDR2 YNFKEQ. The CDR3 runs 13 residues. The V and J ends lost 1 base and 4 bases respectively, with 8 bases between them.

This chain links TRBV27 with TRBJ1-2, with 7 bases lining up with TRBD1. Per the germline V gene, CDR1 is MNHEY and CDR2 is SMNVEV (reference sequence). This CDR3 is 13 amino acids long. J gave up 4 bases and V 5 bases, and 4 bases lay outside the gene matches. The CDR3: CASSQTGTYGYTF. CDR3 sequence (DNA): TGTGCCAGCAGTCAGACAGGGACCTATGGCTACACCTTC.

This clone was observed a single time. The chain is built from TRBV3-1 (or the pseudogene TRBV3-2) and TRBJ2-5, with TRBD1 identical over 10 bases. The CDR3 totals 15 residues. The V gene's germline CDR1 is LGHDT and CDR2 YNNKEL (reference sequence). With V trimmed by 4 bases and J by 4 bases, 6 bases remained unmatched. The CDR3 coding sequence is TGTGCCAGCAGCCTCATGACAGGGGGCGTAGAGACCCAGTACTTC. This gives the protein CASSLMTGGVETQYF.

The chain joins TRBV29-1 to TRBJ2-7; no clear D gene. The V and J ends lost 6 bases and 0 bases respectively, with 12 bases between them. CDR1 is SQVTM and CDR2 is ANQGSEA in the germline V gene. The CDR3 is 13 residues long. CDR3 protein: CSVTRSLSYEQYF. The CDR3 DNA is TGCAGCGTCACCCGGTCACTCTCCTACGAGCAGTACTTC.

The chain carries TRBV5-1 and TRBJ1-1; 8 bases are a match to TRBD1. CDR3 length: 15 residues. V lost 4 bases and J lost 5; bases outside the gene matches: 10. Germline values: CDR1 SGHRS, CDR2 YFSETQ. CDR3 sequence reads: CASSGQGAKGTEAFF. CDR3 sequence (DNA): TGCGCCAGCAGCGGGCAGGGGGCAAAGGGGACTGAAGCTTTCTTT.

This chain joins TRBV24-1 and TRBJ2-3; 10 bases match TRBD2. The CDR3 runs to 15 residues. Germline V gene lookup returns CDR1 KGHDR and CDR2 SFDVKD. V gave up 5 bases and J gave up 3 bases; unmatched junction bases: 4. The CDR3 sequence: CATSASGGATDTQYF. CDR3 sequence (DNA): TGTGCCACCAGTGCCAGCGGGGGGGCAACAGATACGCAGTATTTT.

The rearrangement links TRBV28 to TRBJ2-1; D might be TRBD2 (6 bases). Trimming removed 1 base at V and 10 bases at J, with 11 bases between. This CDR3 contains 13 residues. CDR1 is MDHEN and CDR2 is SYDVKM in the germline V gene. CDR3 region: CASSLYGGQEQFF. In DNA, the CDR3 is TGTGCCAGCAGTTTATACGGGGGTCAAGAGCAGTTCTTC.

The rearrangement links TRBV5-8 to TRBJ2-6, with D maybe TRBD1 (6 bases). V was clipped by 3 bases and J by 2 bases, with 9 bases between them. Germline V gives CDR1 SGHTS, CDR2 YDEGEE. This CDR3 comprises 15 residues. The CDR3 spells CASSYTGTGANVLTF. As DNA, the CDR3 is TGTGCCAGCAGCTATACAGGGACTGGGGCCAACGTCCTGACTTTC.

This sequence joins TRBV30 and TRBJ1-5; TRBD1 aligns across 8 bases. This CDR3 is built from 14 residues. Trimming removed 5 bases from V and 1 base from J; junction bases left unmatched: 4. The germline V gene has CDR1 GTSNPN and CDR2 SVGIG (reference sequence). In DNA form, the CDR3 reads TGTGCCTGGGACAGGGGCTTAAGCAATCAGCCCCAGCATTTT. It yields the protein CAWDRGLSNQPQHF.

This sequence joins TRBV19 and TRBJ1-3; D not certain. Per the germline V gene, CDR1 is LNHDA and CDR2 is SQIVND (reference sequence). The CDR3 consists of 14 residues. V lost 3 bases to trimming and J lost 1 base, with 7 bases between them. CDR3 sequence reads: CASSIISSGNTIYF. In DNA, the CDR3 is TGTGCCAGTAGTATTATATCTTCTGGAAACACCATATATTTT.

The genes are TRBV18 and TRBJ1-4; D unresolved. Trimming took off 4 bases at V and 4 bases at J, with 16 bases between the two ends. From germline, CDR1 is KGHSH and CDR2 LQKENI. CDR3 size: 16 residues. The CDR3 region has the DNA TGTGCCAGCTCACATAATTCGGGGTTGAATAATGAAAAACTGTTTTTT. Protein: CASSHNSGLNNEKLFF.

The chain carries TRBV2 and TRBJ2-7; 14 positions match TRBD2. The CDR3 extends over 14 amino acids. The ends lost 8 bases at V and 0 bases at J; junction bases unmatched: 0. Germline V gene sequence: CDR1 SNHLY, CDR2 FYNNEI. CDR3 residues: CASGLAGGSYEQYF. CDR3 in DNA: TGTGCCAGCGGACTAGCGGGGGGCTCCTACGAGCAGTACTTC.

The chain employs TRBV10-3 and TRBJ1-1; weak D call: TRBD1 (6 bases). The CDR3 is made up of 14 amino acids. V lost 9 bases and J lost 3, with 17 bases in between. Germline-derived CDR1 and CDR2 are ENHRY and SYGVKD. CDR3 protein: CAIGRTGSDTEAFF. CDR3 DNA sequence: TGTGCCATAGGAAGAACAGGGTCGGACACTGAAGCTTTCTTT.

The chain employs TRBV9 and TRBJ1-2, with D uncertain. V shed 2 bases and J shed 0 bases, with 8 bases lying between them. CDR1 SGDLS and CDR2 YYNGEE come from the germline V gene. The CDR3 spans 14 residues. The CDR3 loop is CASSVRESNYGYTF. The CDR3 nucleotides read TGTGCCAGCAGCGTCCGGGAGTCTAACTATGGCTACACCTTC. The whole variable domain, remainder taken from reference TRBV9 and TRBJ1-2, is DSGVTQTPKHLITATGQRVTLRCSPRSGDLSVYWYQQSLDQGLQFLIQYYNGEERAKGNILERFSAQQFPDLHSELNLSSLELGDSALYFCASSVRESNYGYTFGSGTRLTVV.

The chain joins TRBV7-9 to TRBJ1-5; D call uncertain. CDR3 size: 14 residues. The V gene lost 3 bases and the J gene lost 3 bases, with 9 bases spanning the gap. The V gene's germline CDR1 is SEHNR and CDR2 FQNEAQ (reference sequence). Written as DNA, the CDR3 is TGTGCCAGCAGCTTTGGTGGGCTCAATCAGCCCCAGCATTTT. Residues: CASSFGGLNQPQHF. The full variable domain, rest sourced from reference TRBV7-9 and TRBJ1-5, is DTGVSQNPRHKITKRGQNVTFRCDPISEHNRLYWYRQTLGQGPEFLTYFQNEAQLEKSRLLSDRFSAERPKGSFSTLEIQRTEQGDSAMYLCASSFGGLNQPQHFGDGTRLSIL.

CDR3 in DNA: TGTGCCAGCAGCTTAGGGGGCCAGGGCTTAAATGAGCAGTTCTTC. Protein: CASSLGGQGLNEQFF. This chain connects TRBV7-9 to TRBJ2-1, with D maybe TRBD1 (5 bases). Trimming pared 1 base from V and 7 bases from J, leaving 14 bases between. The CDR3 loop spans 15 amino acids. The germline gives CDR1 SEHNR, CDR2 FQNEAQ (reference sequence).

This chain links TRBV7-8 with TRBJ1-1; no clear D. V gave up 1 base and J gave up 1 base, with 10 bases separating them. This CDR3 comprises 15 residues. Germline values: CDR1 SGHVS, CDR2 FQNEAQ. CDR3 protein: CASSLDMGSNTEAFF. CDR3 nucleotides: TGTGCCAGCAGCTTAGATATGGGCTCGAACACTGAAGCTTTCTTT.

Here the CDR3 reads CASSPKQQGYQETQYF. The DNA for the CDR3 is TGTGCCAGCAGCCCCAAACAACAGGGATACCAAGAGACCCAGTACTTC. The J gene is TRBJ2-5, the V gene TRBV13; weak D call: TRBD1 (6 bases). CDR1 and CDR2 from the germline V gene are PRHDT and FYEKMQ (reference sequence). The CDR3 spans 16 residues. The germline V and J ends were trimmed by 5 bases and 0 bases, with 16 bases remaining between them.

The chain links TRBV5-6 to TRBJ2-1; 11 nucleotides agree with TRBD2. This CDR3 is 15 amino acids long. Trimming removed 4 bases from V and 5 bases from J; junction bases left unmatched: 5. The germline CDR1 and CDR2 sequences are SGHDT and YYEEEE. CDR3: CASSNLAGGHNEQFF. The CDR3, as DNA: TGTGCCAGCAGCAACCTAGCGGGGGGCCACAATGAGCAGTTCTTC.

In this sample, this clone turned up a few times. V and J are TRBV7-8 and TRBJ1-5, with a possible D match to TRBD1 (6 bases). The ends were cut back, 5 bases at V and 5 bases at J, with 13 bases in the middle. Germline lookup yields CDR1 SGHVS and CDR2 FQNEAQ. This CDR3 comprises 14 residues. The CDR3 loop is CASSAQGIYQPQHF. The CDR3 DNA follows: TGTGCCAGCAGCGCGCAGGGGATTTATCAGCCCCAGCATTTT.

The chain carries TRBV10-3 and TRBJ1-1, with a tentative D call TRBD1 (6 bases). CDR1 and CDR2 from the germline V gene are ENHRY and SYGVKD. The CDR3 contains 14 residues. The V end was cut by 3 bases, the J end by 2 bases, with 10 bases between. CDR3 nucleotides: TGTGCCATCAGTGAAGGGACAACCAACACTGAAGCTTTCTTT. It encodes CAISEGTTNTEAFF.

The J gene is TRBJ1-3, the V gene TRBV7-2, with TRBD1 as a possible D gene (5 bases). V dropped 5 bases and J dropped 2 bases, with 13 bases sitting between them. The germline CDR1 and CDR2 sequences are SGHTA and FQGNSA. CDR3 length: 15 amino acids. The CDR3 nucleotides are TGTGCCAGCAGCGTAGAAGGGACTGCTGGAAACACCATATATTTT. It translates to CASSVEGTAGNTIYF.

The chain links TRBV2 to TRBJ1-2; 7 bases agree with TRBD1. This CDR3 has 13 residues. Germline loops: CDR1 SNHLY, CDR2 FYNNEI. V was pared by 10 bases and J by 8 bases, with 13 bases of the junction left unmatched. The CDR3 reads CATNRGNGGGYTF. CDR3 DNA: TGTGCCACAAACAGGGGTAATGGCGGAGGCTACACCTTC.

The chain employs TRBV5-1 and TRBJ1-1, with D tentatively TRBD1 (6 bases). Trimming took 2 bases from V and 0 from J, leaving 8 bases between them. CDR1 is SGHRS and CDR2 is YFSETQ in the germline V gene. This CDR3 is built from 14 residues. The CDR3: CASSFGQMNTEAFF. CDR3 bases: TGCGCCAGCAGCTTTGGACAGATGAACACTGAAGCTTTCTTT. Full variable domain (outside the CDR3, taken from reference TRBV5-1 and TRBJ1-1): KAGVTQTPRYLIKTRGQQVTLSCSPISGHRSVSWYQQTPGQGLQFLFEYFSETQRNKGNFPGRFSGRQFSNSRSEMNVSTLELGDSALYLCASSFGQMNTEAFFGQGTRLTVV.